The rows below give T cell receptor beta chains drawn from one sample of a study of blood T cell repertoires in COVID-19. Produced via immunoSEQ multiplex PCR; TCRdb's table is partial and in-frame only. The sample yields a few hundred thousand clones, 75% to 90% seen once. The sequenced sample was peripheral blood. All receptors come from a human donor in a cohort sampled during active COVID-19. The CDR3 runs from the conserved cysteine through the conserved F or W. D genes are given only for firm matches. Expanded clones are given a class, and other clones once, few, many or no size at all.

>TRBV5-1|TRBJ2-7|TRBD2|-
CASSQLAGTIYEQYF
TGCGCCAGCAGCCAACTAGCGGGGACTATTTACGAGCAGTACTTC
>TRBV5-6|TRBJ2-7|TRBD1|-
CASSRTGGGYEQYF
TGTGCCAGCAGCCGGACAGGGGGTGGCTACGAGCAGTACTTC
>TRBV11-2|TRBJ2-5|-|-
CASSLRETQYF
TGTGCCAGCAGCTTGAGGGAGACCCAGTACTTC
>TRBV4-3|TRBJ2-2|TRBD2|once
CASSQNSGRWAGELFF
TGCGCCAGCAGCCAGAATAGCGGGAGATGGGCCGGGGAGCTGTTTTTT
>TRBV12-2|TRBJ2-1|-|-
CASRYTSGSYNEQFF
TGTGCAAGTCGCTACACTAGCGGATCCTACAATGAGCAGTTCTTC
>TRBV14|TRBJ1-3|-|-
CASSQGSEGVGNTIYF
TGTGCCAGCAGCCAAGGTTCAGAAGGAGTTGGAAACACCATATATTTT
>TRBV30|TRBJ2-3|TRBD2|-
CAWSRAGSTDTQYF
TGTGCCTGGAGTAGAGCGGGATCCACAGATACGCAGTATTTT
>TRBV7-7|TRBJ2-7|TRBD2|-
CASSPGLAGAYEQYF
TGTGCCAGCAGCCCGGGACTAGCGGGAGCCTACGAGCAGTACTTC
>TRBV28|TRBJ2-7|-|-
CASSRTGGQSYEQYF
TGTGCCAGCAGCCGCACCGGGGGGCAATCCTACGAGCAGTACTTC
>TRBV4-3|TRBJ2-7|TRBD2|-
CASSQDRIGTSPYEQYF
TGCGCCAGCAGCCAAGATAGAATTGGGACTAGCCCCTACGAGCAGTACTTC
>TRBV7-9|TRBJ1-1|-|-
CASTPGPGAEAFF
TGTGCCAGCACCCCAGGTCCGGGGGCTGAAGCTTTCTTT
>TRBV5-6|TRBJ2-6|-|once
CASSFGAGANVLTF
TGTGCCAGCAGCTTCGGGGCTGGGGCCAACGTCCTGACTTTC
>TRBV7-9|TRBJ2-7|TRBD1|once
CASSRGQAFPYEQYF
TGTGCCAGCAGCCGAGGACAGGCCTTCCCCTACGAGCAGTACTTC
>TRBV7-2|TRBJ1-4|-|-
CASSLLPGDNEKLFF
TGTGCCAGCAGCTTATTGCCAGGGGATAATGAAAAACTGTTTTTT
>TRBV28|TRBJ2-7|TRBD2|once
CASSRSLAGVYEQYF
TGTGCCAGCAGCCGCAGCCTAGCGGGAGTTTACGAGCAGTACTTC
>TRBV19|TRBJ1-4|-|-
CASRDRGINEKLFF
TGTGCCAGTCGTGACCGCGGGATTAATGAAAAACTGTTTTTT
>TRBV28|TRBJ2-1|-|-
CASSLRSPVYNEQFF
TGTGCCAGCAGTTTACGGTCCCCCGTATACAATGAGCAGTTCTTC
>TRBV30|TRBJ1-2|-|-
CAWSWAGARGYTF
TGTGCCTGGAGTTGGGCGGGGGCTCGCGGCTACACCTTC
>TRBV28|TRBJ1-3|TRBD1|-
CASSPYPGQGSSGNTIYF
TGTGCCAGCAGTCCCTACCCCGGACAGGGGAGCTCTGGAAACACCATATATTTT
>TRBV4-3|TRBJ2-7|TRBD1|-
CASSQGEGGDRGIDEQYF
TGCGCCAGCAGCCAAGGGGAGGGAGGGGACAGGGGCATCGACGAGCAGTACTTC
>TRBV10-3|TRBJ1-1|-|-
CAISESGGEAFF
TGTGCCATCAGTGAGTCAGGCGGTGAAGCTTTCTTT